These 28 T cell receptor beta chains share one sample of origin, sequenced in a study of graft-versus-host responses after intestinal transplantation. Libraries were prepared by immunoSEQ multiplex PCR; TCRdb keeps only in-frame clonotypes and omits some of them. The sample records 90,000 to 120,000 clones, over 80% being singletons. What these receptors recognize is not known. Specimen: unstimulated CD4+ T cells sorted from spleen or lymph node cells, collected before transplant. The source is a human donor who was the organ donor for an intestinal transplant.

In its sample, this clone was seen once. The chain combines TRBV29-1 with TRBJ2-5; unclear D gene. The CDR3 is made up of 12 amino acids. CDR1 is SQVTM and CDR2 is ANQGSEA in the germline V gene. The V end lost 4 bases, the J end lost 5 bases, and 11 bases lay between the germline ends. The CDR3 here is CSVVSGPETQYF. For the CDR3, the DNA is TGCAGCGTTGTCTCTGGTCCGGAGACCCAGTACTTC.

V gene TRBV7-9 combines with J gene TRBJ2-7, with D unresolved. This CDR3 is 16 amino acids long. Germline loops: CDR1 SEHNR, CDR2 FQNEAQ (reference sequence). With 3 bases removed from V and 7 bases from J, the gap between germline ends came to 22 bases. The CDR3 loop is CASSFGWVPSSREQYF. The CDR3 DNA sequence: TGTGCCAGCAGCTTTGGTTGGGTGCCATCGTCTAGGGAGCAGTACTTC.

This clone is a singleton in its sample. This chain uses TRBV6-5 with TRBJ2-7; the match to TRBD1 covers 7 bases. From germline, CDR1 is MNHEY and CDR2 SVGAGI. J was trimmed by 3 bases and V by 1 base; bases with no gene match: 9. This CDR3 is built from 16 residues. The CDR3 region is CASSYYRGDVGYEQYF. DNA of the CDR3: TGTGCCAGCAGTTACTACAGGGGCGATGTAGGCTACGAGCAGTACTTC.

The gene calls are TRBV2 and TRBJ1-5, with a tentative D call TRBD1 (5 bases). Germline V lookup: CDR1 SNHLY, CDR2 FYNNEI. The CDR3 is made up of 15 amino acids. The V and J ends lost 8 bases and 0 bases respectively, with 14 bases between them. The CDR3 reads CASLNRYDSNQPQHF. CDR3 coding DNA: TGTGCCAGCCTCAACAGGTACGATAGCAATCAGCCCCAGCATTTT. Combining the CDR3 with reference TRBV2 and TRBJ1-5 gives the whole variable domain EPEVTQTPSHQVTQMGQEVILRCVPISNHLYFYWYRQILGQKVEFLVSFYNNEISEKSEIFDDQFSVERPDGSNFTLKIRSTKLEDSAMYFCASLNRYDSNQPQHFGDGTRLSIL.

This clone was picked up one time. The genes are TRBV4-1 and TRBJ1-3; 7 positions agree with TRBD1. The CDR3 consists of 18 residues. Per the germline V gene, CDR1 is MGHRA and CDR2 is YSYEKL. Trimming took 1 base from V and 5 from J; bases not matched to a gene: 14. The CDR3 region is CASSQGDRGTVRRNTIYF. CDR3 nucleotides: TGCGCCAGCAGCCAAGGCGATAGAGGGACAGTAAGAAGAAACACCATATATTTT.

The rearrangement links TRBV2 to TRBJ1-1; D perhaps matches TRBD1 (6 bases). Trimming took off 6 bases at V and 10 bases at J, with 12 bases between the two ends. The CDR3 has 11 amino acids. Germline loops: CDR1 SNHLY, CDR2 FYNNEI. The chain's CDR3 is CASRAGTPAFF. The CDR3 DNA reads TGTGCCAGCAGGGCCGGGACACCAGCTTTCTTT.

The rearrangement uses TRBV5-4 and TRBJ1-2; the D is unclear. The length of the CDR3 is 13 residues. The V and J ends lost 1 base and 2 bases respectively, with 6 bases between them. Germline lookup yields CDR1 SGHNT and CDR2 YYREEE (reference sequence). The CDR3 DNA is TGTGCCAGCAGCTTGTACGGAAACTATGGCTACACCTTC. This sequence encodes CASSLYGNYGYTF. The full variable domain, with the rest looked up from reference TRBV5-4 and TRBJ1-2, is ETGVTQSPTHLIKTRGQQVTLRCSSQSGHNTVSWYQQALGQGPQFIFQYYREEENGRGNFPPRFSGLQFPNYSSELNVNALELDDSALYLCASSLYGNYGYTFGSGTRLTVV.

The gene calls are TRBV6-1 and TRBJ1-5; D is ambiguous. This CDR3 has 15 amino acids. The germline V gene has CDR1 MNHNS and CDR2 SASEGT. Trimming cost V 2 bases and J 0 bases, with 8 bases left between them. The CDR3 region has the DNA TGTGCCAGCAGTGAATTGAATTATAGCAATCAGCCCCAGCATTTT. It translates to CASSELNYSNQPQHF.

As regards this clone: Because the CDR3's place on the DNA is in doubt, the DNA is left out and the CDR3 is given as listed by TCRdb. J is TRBJ2-5 and V is TRBV5-6; the table's D call of TRBD1 was not tested on the DNA. The CDR3 is 14 residues long, ends included. Germline loops: CDR1 SGHDT, CDR2 YYEEEE. The CDR3 spells CASSFGQGQETQYF.

The rearrangement links TRBV4-1 to TRBJ1-5; D is undetermined. CDR1 and CDR2 from the germline V gene are MGHRA and YSYEKL. This CDR3 region has 18 residues. Trimming cost V 2 bases and J 1 base, with 18 bases left between them. Here the CDR3 reads CASSQSMWVYRSNQPQHF. The DNA of the CDR3 is TGCGCCAGCAGCCAAAGTATGTGGGTTTATCGGAGCAATCAGCCCCAGCATTTT.

The chain recombines TRBV18 with TRBJ2-2; D possibly corresponds to TRBD2 (6 bases). The CDR3 totals 15 residues. V shed 2 bases and J shed 7 bases, with 14 bases lying between them. The germline V gene encodes CDR1 KGHSH and CDR2 LQKENI. The CDR3, as DNA: TGTGCCAGCTCACCATGGGACCCCGGGGGCGGGGAGCTGTTTTTT. It codes for CASSPWDPGGGELFF.

The chain is built from TRBV10-3 and TRBJ2-3; no reliable D call. Germline CDR1 ENHRY, CDR2 SYGVKD. Trimming pared 2 bases from V and 0 bases from J, leaving 3 bases between. The CDR3 contains 13 residues. CDR3 coding DNA: TGTGCCATCAGTGAGACTAGCACAGATACGCAGTATTTT. This gives the protein CAISETSTDTQYF.

This chain joins TRBV9 and TRBJ2-3, with a weak D call TRBD1 (6 bases). The CDR3 totals 16 residues. V was cut by 0 bases and J by 6 bases, with 17 bases left in between. Germline V gene data show CDR1 as SGDLS and CDR2 as YYNGEE. The CDR3 is CASSVGQGLGGDTQYF. The CDR3, as DNA: TGTGCCAGCAGCGTAGGTCAGGGGCTTGGCGGGGATACGCAGTATTTT.

This chain uses TRBV7-9 with TRBJ2-5, with TRBD1 identical over 7 bases. The J call may not be correct, given that the DNA end is closer to TRBJ2-7. CDR3 length equals 14 residues. The germline V gene encodes CDR1 SEHNR and CDR2 FQNEAQ (reference sequence). The CDR3 here is CASSPRDRAYEQYF. Written as DNA, the CDR3 is TGTGCCAGCAGCCCCCGGGACAGAGCCTACGAGCAGTACTTC.

This chain links TRBV5-4 with TRBJ2-7; D perhaps matches TRBD1 (6 bases). V was cut by 4 bases and J by 9 bases, with 14 bases left in between. The CDR3 loop spans 12 amino acids. CDR1 is SGHNT and CDR2 is YYREEE in the germline V gene (reference sequence). CDR3 amino acids: CASSPDRRRQYF. Here the CDR3 DNA reads TGTGCCAGCAGCCCTGACAGGAGGAGGCAGTACTTC.

The genes are TRBV19 and TRBJ2-7; 9 nucleotides align to TRBD2. CDR3 length equals 15 residues. Per germline, CDR1 LNHDA and CDR2 SQIVND (reference sequence). V was pared by 6 bases and J by 3 bases, with 9 bases of the junction left unmatched. The CDR3 reads CASRNSGGAVYEQYF. CDR3 nucleotides: TGTGCCAGTAGGAATAGCGGGGGTGCGGTCTACGAGCAGTACTTC. The whole variable domain, filled in from reference TRBV19 and TRBJ2-7, reads DGGITQSPKYLFRKEGQNVTLSCEQNLNHDAMYWYRQDPGQGLRLIYYSQIVNDFQKGDIAEGYSVSREKKESFPLTVTSAQKNPTAFYLCASRNSGGAVYEQYFGPGTRLTVT.

The chain combines TRBV7-3 with TRBJ2-3; D remains unclear. Germline assignment: CDR1 SGHTA and CDR2 FQGTGA. V gave up 5 bases and J gave up 1 base, with 13 bases separating them. The CDR3 totals 15 residues. CDR3 in amino acids: CASSPIYGRTDTQYF. CDR3 nucleotide sequence: TGTGCCAGCAGCCCGATTTATGGGCGCACAGATACGCAGTATTTT.

V and J are TRBV5-1 and TRBJ2-7, with 7 bases that match TRBD2. Germline V CDR1 and CDR2: SGHRS, YFSETQ. The CDR3 runs to 14 residues. V trimming: 2 bases; J trimming: 3 bases; junction bases outside the gene matches: 5. CDR3 in DNA: TGCGCCAGCAGCTTATGGACTAGTAGCTACGAGCAGTACTTC. Protein product: CASSLWTSSYEQYF.

This chain uses TRBV5-8 with TRBJ2-3; D gene unclear. This CDR3 comprises 12 residues. CDR1 is SGHTS and CDR2 is YDEGEE in the germline V gene. V was trimmed by 4 bases and J by 6 bases, leaving 9 bases between them. In DNA, the CDR3 is TGTGCCAGCAGCCTCCGGTGGGATACGCAGTATTTT. As protein: CASSLRWDTQYF.

V and J are TRBV6-6 and TRBJ1-1; D unclear. In germline, CDR1 is MNHNY, CDR2 SVGAGI (reference sequence). This CDR3 comprises 14 residues. Trimming shortened V by 6 bases and J by 6 bases, and 17 bases separated the two germline ends. CDR3 sequence reads: CASSHLASFAEAFF. The CDR3 region has the DNA TGTGCCAGCAGCCATCTAGCCTCGTTCGCTGAAGCTTTCTTT.

To note about this clone: Other DNA sequences of this sample code for an identical CDR3. This chain links TRBV5-1 with TRBJ2-2; a weak D match, TRBD2 (6 bases). The CDR3 covers 15 residues. Germline values: CDR1 SGHRS, CDR2 YFSETQ. V lost 1 base and J lost 8, with 15 bases in between. The CDR3 spells CASSLTSGTPGELFF. Written as DNA, the CDR3 is TGCGCCAGCAGCTTGACCTCCGGGACTCCGGGGGAGCTGTTTTTT.

The chain is built from TRBV6-5 and TRBJ1-5, with D possibly being TRBD1 (5 bases). Between the trimmed V and J ends, which lost 0 bases and 16 bases, there was a span of 16 bases. CDR3 size: 13 residues. The germline CDR1 and CDR2 sequences are MNHEY and SVGAGI. The CDR3 sequence is CASSYSGLGAFHF. CDR3 DNA: TGTGCCAGCAGTTACTCGGGTCTTGGGGCCTTCCATTTT.

The chain combines TRBV7-8 with TRBJ1-1, with D possibly TRBD1 on 6 matching bases. V lost 1 base to trimming and J lost 4 bases, with 13 bases between them. Germline loops: CDR1 SGHVS, CDR2 FQNEAQ. CDR3 length: 15 residues. Here the CDR3 DNA reads TGTGCCAGCAGCTTAGGGGTGGGGGGCGGCACTGAAGCTTTCTTT. Amino acid sequence: CASSLGVGGGTEAFF. Filled out from reference TRBV7-8 and TRBJ1-1, the complete variable domain reads GAGVSQSPRYKVAKRGQDVALRCDPISGHVSLFWYQQALGQGPEFLTYFQNEAQLDKSGLPSDRFFAERPEGSVSTLKIQRTQQEDSAVYLCASSLGVGGGTEAFFGQGTRLTVV.

The chain combines TRBV9 with TRBJ2-2; no reliable D call. Germline CDR1 and CDR2: SGDLS and YYNGEE. The CDR3 is made up of 15 amino acids. V was clipped by 0 bases and J by 7 bases, with 13 bases between them. The CDR3 DNA reads as TGTGCCAGCAGCGTAGATATTGGGGATCACGGGGAGCTGTTTTTT. It encodes CASSVDIGDHGELFF.

This chain connects TRBV18 to TRBJ1-5; D may be TRBD1 (5 bases). The germline V and J ends were trimmed by 4 bases and 3 bases, with 10 bases remaining between them. Germline V gives CDR1 KGHSH, CDR2 LQKENI. The CDR3 has 14 residues. The CDR3 DNA reads TGTGCCAGCTCACTGACAGAGAACAATCAGCCCCAGCATTTT. It encodes CASSLTENNQPQHF.

The sample holds a few counts of this clone. The chain recombines TRBV19 with TRBJ1-3; D might be TRBD1 (6 bases). Trimming took off 7 bases at V and 4 bases at J, with 11 bases between the two ends. This CDR3 is built from 13 residues. CDR1 and CDR2 (germline): LNHDA, SQIVND (reference sequence). DNA of the CDR3: TGTGCCAGTACCCTACAGGGAGGAAACACCATATATTTT. Protein product: CASTLQGGNTIYF.

The CDR3 loop reads CASSFRNSPLHF. The CDR3, as DNA: TGTGCCAGCAGCTTTAGGAATTCACCCCTCCACTTT. This chain links TRBV7-2 with TRBJ1-6; D remains ambiguous. Germline V gene data show CDR1 as SGHTA and CDR2 as FQGNSA. Between the trimmed V and J ends, which lost 3 bases and 7 bases, there was a span of 4 bases. The CDR3 has 12 amino acids. The full variable domain, rest sourced from reference TRBV7-2 and TRBJ1-6, is GAGVSQSPSNKVTEKGKDVELRCDPISGHTALYWYRQSLGQGLEFLIYFQGNSAPDKSGLPSDRFSAERTGGSVSTLTIQRTQQEDSAVYLCASSFRNSPLHFGNGTRLTVT.

The rearrangement links TRBV5-4 to TRBJ2-7; 8 positions agree with TRBD1. Germline-derived CDR1 and CDR2 are SGHNT and YYREEE (reference sequence). The length of the CDR3 is 14 residues. The J segment lost 4 bases and the V segment lost 1 base, leaving 4 bases of the junction unmatched. CDR3 sequence reads: CASSLRQGAYEQYF. In DNA, the CDR3 is TGTGCCAGCAGCTTGAGGCAGGGGGCGTACGAGCAGTACTTC.